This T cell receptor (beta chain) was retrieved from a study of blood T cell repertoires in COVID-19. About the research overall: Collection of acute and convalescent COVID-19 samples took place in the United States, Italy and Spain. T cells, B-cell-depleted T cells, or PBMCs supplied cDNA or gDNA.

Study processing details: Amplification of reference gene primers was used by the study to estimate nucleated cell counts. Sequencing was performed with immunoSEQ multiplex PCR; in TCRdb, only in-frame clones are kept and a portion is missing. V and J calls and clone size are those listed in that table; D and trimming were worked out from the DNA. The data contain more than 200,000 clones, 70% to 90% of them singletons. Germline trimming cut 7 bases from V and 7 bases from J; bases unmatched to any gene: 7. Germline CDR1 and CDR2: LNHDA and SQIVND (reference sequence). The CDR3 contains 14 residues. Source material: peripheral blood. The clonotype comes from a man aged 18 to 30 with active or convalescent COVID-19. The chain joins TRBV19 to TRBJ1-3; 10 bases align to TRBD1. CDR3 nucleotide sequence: TGTGCCAGTAATGACAGGGGGCGGCGGAACACCATATATTTT. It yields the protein CASNDRGRRNTIYF.